This TCR beta chain was captured in a study of blood T cell repertoires in COVID-19. Sequencing used immunoSEQ multiplex PCR; TCRdb keeps in-frame clones, though not all of them. The data hold 40,000 to 60,000 clones, with over 70% observed a single time. Looked up from germline, CDR1 is KGHDR and CDR2 is SFDVKD. This CDR3 comprises 14 residues. V lost 7 bases to trimming and J lost 5 bases; unmatched junction nucleotides: 7. The gene calls are TRBV24-1 and TRBJ2-3, with TRBD2 matching 8 bases. Sequenced material: peripheral blood. The clonotype was recovered from a woman older than 75 with COVID-19, enrolled during active disease. The CDR3 here is CATSTSGSRDTQYF. The CDR3 DNA is TGTGCCACCAGCACTAGCGGCAGTAGAGATACGCAGTATTTT.